This T cell receptor (beta chain) appears in the sequencing data of a study of T cells after yellow fever vaccination. Study-wide results and limits: Abundant clonotypes from the bulk population could have been carried over as contaminants into FACS-sorted repertoires.

TCRdb used MiXCR to reprocess the 5' RACE reads, holding one entry per CDR3 protein. The sample lists about 240,000 distinct CDR3 sequences; 6.9% were seen once. This clonotype was seen at least ten times. Its antigen is not known. Trimming left V 3 bases short and J 4 bases short, with 10 bases between. This CDR3 spans 14 amino acids. Germline V gives CDR1 KGHDR, CDR2 SFDVKD. This receptor was obtained from a man under 40 who received the YFV17D yellow fever vaccine. Sequencing used CD4+ T cells sorted from PBMCs, obtained 15 days after the yellow fever booster vaccination. The chain joins TRBV24-1 to TRBJ2-3, with a weak D call TRBD1 (7 bases). CDR3 residues: CATSDPRGADTQYF. The CDR3 region has the DNA TGTGCCACCAGTGATCCCAGGGGGGCAGATACGCAGTATTTT.